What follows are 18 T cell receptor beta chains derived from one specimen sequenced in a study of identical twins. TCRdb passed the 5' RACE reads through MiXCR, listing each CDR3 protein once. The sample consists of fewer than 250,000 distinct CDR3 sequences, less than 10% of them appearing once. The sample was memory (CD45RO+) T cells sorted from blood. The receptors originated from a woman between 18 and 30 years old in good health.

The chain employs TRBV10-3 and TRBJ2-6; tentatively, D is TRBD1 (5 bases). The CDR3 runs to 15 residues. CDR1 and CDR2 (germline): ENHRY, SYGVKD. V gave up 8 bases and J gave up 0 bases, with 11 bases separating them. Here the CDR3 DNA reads TGTGCCATCGGGTCAGGGTCCTCTGGGGCCAACGTCCTGACTTTC. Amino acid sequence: CAIGSGSSGANVLTF.

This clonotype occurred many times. CDR3 region: CASRSLTGEVNEQFF. The CDR3 bases are TGCGCCAGCCGATCACTGACAGGGGAAGTCAATGAGCAGTTCTTC. This chain links TRBV5-1 with TRBJ2-1, with 8 nucleotides matching TRBD1. V dropped 7 bases and J dropped 6; count of bases not matched to a gene: 12. The CDR3 loop spans 15 amino acids. Germline CDR1 SGHRS, CDR2 YFSETQ.

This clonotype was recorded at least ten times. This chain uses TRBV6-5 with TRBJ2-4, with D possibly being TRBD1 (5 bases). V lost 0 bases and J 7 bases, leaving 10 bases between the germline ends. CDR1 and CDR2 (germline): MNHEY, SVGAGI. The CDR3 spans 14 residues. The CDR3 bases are TGTGCCAGCAGTTACTCGTACAGGTCGAACATTCAGTACTTC. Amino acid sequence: CASSYSYRSNIQYF.

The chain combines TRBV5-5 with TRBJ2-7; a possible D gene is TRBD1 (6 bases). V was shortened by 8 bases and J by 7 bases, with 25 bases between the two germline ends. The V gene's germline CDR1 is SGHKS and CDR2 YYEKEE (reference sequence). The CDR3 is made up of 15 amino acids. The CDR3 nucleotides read TGTGCCAGTAGTGGGCAGGGGCCGGGATTGGGGGAGCAGTACTTC. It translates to CASSGQGPGLGEQYF.

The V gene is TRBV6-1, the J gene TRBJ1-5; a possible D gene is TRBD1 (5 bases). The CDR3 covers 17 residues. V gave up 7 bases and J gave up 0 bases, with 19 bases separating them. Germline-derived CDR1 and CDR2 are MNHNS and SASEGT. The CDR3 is CASKPGTDRYSNQPQHF. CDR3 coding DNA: TGTGCCAGCAAACCTGGGACGGACCGTTATAGCAATCAGCCCCAGCATTTT.

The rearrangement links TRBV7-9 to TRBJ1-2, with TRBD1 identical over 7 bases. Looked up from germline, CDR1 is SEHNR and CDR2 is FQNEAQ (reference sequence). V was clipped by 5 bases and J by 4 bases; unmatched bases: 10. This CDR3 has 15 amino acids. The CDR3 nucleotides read TGTGCCAGCAGCCATAGTACAGGGGCTCGCTATGGCTACACCTTC. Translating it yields CASSHSTGARYGYTF. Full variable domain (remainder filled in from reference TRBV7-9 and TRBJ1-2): DTGVSQNPRHKITKRGQNVTFRCDPISEHNRLYWYRQTLGQGPEFLTYFQNEAQLEKSRLLSDRFSAERPKGSFSTLEIQRTEQGDSAMYLCASSHSTGARYGYTFGSGTRLTVV.

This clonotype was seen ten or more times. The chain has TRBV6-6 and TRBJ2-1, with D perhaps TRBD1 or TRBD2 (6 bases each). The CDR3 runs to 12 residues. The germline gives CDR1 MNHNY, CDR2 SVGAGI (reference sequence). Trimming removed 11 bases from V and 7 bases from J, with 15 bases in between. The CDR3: CASRGPGNEQFF. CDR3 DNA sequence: TGTGCCTCTCGGGGGCCGGGGAATGAGCAGTTCTTC.

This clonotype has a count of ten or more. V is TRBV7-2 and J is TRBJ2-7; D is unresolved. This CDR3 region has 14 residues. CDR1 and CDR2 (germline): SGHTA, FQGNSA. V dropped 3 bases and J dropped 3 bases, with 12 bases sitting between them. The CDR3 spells CASSFYGLSYEQYF. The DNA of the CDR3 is TGTGCCAGCAGCTTTTACGGTCTAAGCTACGAGCAGTACTTC. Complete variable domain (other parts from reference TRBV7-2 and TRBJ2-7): GAGVSQSPSNKVTEKGKDVELRCDPISGHTALYWYRQSLGQGLEFLIYFQGNSAPDKSGLPSDRFSAERTGGSVSTLTIQRTQQEDSAVYLCASSFYGLSYEQYFGPGTRLTVT.

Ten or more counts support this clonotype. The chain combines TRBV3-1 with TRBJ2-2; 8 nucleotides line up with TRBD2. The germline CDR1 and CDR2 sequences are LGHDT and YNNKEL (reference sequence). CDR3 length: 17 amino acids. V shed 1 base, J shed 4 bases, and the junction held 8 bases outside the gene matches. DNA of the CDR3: TGTGCCAGCAGCCAAGCGATCAGCGGGGGCGTCACCGGGGAGCTGTTTTTT. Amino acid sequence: CASSQAISGGVTGELFF.

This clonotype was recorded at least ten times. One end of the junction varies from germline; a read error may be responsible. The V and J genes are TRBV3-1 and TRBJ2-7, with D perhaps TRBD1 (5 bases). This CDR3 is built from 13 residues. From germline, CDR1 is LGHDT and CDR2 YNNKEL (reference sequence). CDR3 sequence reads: CASRKGVSHEQYF. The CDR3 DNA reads TGTGCCAGCAGGAAAGGGGTCTCCCACGAGCAGTACTTC.

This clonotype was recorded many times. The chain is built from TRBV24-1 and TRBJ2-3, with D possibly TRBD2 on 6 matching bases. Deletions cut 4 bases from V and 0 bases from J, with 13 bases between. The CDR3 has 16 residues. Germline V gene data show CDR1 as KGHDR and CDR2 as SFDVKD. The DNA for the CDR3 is TGTGCCACCAGTGACAGGAGGGATACTAGCACAGATACGCAGTATTTT. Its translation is CATSDRRDTSTDTQYF.

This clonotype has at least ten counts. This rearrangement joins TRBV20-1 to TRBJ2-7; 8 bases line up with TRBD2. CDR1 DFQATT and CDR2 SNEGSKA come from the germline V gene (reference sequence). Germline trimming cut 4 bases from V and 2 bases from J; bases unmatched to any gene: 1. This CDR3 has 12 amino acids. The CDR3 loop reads CSAKAGAYEQYF. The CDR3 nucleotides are TGCAGTGCTAAAGCGGGAGCCTACGAGCAGTACTTC.

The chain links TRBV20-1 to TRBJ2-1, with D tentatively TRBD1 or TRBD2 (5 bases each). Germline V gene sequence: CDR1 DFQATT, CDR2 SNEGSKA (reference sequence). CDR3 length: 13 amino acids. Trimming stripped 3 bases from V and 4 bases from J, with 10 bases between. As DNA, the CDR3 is TGCAGTGCTAGGGGGGTGGTGTACAATGAGCAGTTCTTC. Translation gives CSARGVVYNEQFF.

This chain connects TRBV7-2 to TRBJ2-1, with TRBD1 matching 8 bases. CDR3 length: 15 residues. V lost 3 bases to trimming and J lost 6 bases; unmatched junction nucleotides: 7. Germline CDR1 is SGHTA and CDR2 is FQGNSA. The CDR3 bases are TGTGCCAGCAGCTTCTCAGGGACAGGTTTCAATGAGCAGTTCTTC. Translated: CASSFSGTGFNEQFF.

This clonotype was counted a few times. CDR3 sequence: CSARDSSGRVNEQFF. The CDR3 DNA reads as TGCAGTGCTAGAGATTCAAGCGGGAGGGTTAATGAGCAGTTCTTC. The chain links TRBV20-1 to TRBJ2-1; 10 nucleotides agree with TRBD2. The CDR3 extends over 15 amino acids. Germline V gene data show CDR1 as DFQATT and CDR2 as SNEGSKA (reference sequence). V trimming: 0 bases; J trimming: 7 bases; junction bases outside the gene matches: 6.

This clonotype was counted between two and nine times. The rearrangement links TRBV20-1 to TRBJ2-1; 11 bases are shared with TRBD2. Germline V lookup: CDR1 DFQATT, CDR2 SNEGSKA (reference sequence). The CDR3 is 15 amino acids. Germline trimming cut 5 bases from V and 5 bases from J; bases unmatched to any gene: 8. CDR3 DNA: TGCAGTGCTTCCTCTAGCGGGAGGTGGGACAATGAGCAGTTCTTC. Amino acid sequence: CSASSSGRWDNEQFF.

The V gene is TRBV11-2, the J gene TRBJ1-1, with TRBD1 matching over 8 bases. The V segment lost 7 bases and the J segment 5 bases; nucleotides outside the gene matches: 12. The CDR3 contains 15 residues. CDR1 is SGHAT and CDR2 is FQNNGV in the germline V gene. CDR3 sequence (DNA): TGTGCCAGCACTACCCGAGGGACAGGCGAAACTGAAGCTTTCTTT. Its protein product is CASTTRGTGETEAFF.

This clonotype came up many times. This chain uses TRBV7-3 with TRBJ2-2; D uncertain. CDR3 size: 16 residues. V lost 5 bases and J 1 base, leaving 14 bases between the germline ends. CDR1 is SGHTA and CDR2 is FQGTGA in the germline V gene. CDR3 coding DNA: TGTGCCAGCAGCCCTTTTGGACCGCGGAACACCGGGGAGCTGTTTTTT. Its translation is CASSPFGPRNTGELFF.